The rows below give T cell receptor beta chains drawn from one sample of a study of metastatic and nonmetastatic thyroid tumors. TCRdb redid the clone calls on the PCR reads using MiXCR. The data show tens of thousands of clones, approximately 18% seen once. Material: blood. The receptors come from a male donor with papillary thyroid cancer or a benign thyroid nodule (not recorded which). Some clones in this sample may be carry-over from other donors' samples. Both conserved end residues are part of each CDR3. The D gene is left open where the match is weak. Where a row states a size, it is once, few, many or the class of an expanded clone; other rows omit it.

clone_size,j_call,v_call,d_call,cdr3_nt,cdr3_aa
many,TRBJ2-3,TRBV11-2,.,TGTGCCAGCAGCTTAGAGCCAGGGGCCACAGATACGCAGTATTTT,CASSLEPGATDTQYF
many,TRBJ2-1,TRBV11-2,TRBD2,TGTGCCAGCAGCTTACTAGCGGGAGGCCGCAATGAGCAGTTCTTC,CASSLLAGGRNEQFF
.,TRBJ1-6,TRBV4-2,.,TGTGCCAGCAGCCCGCAGCACACCTATAATTCACCCCTCCACTTT,CASSPQHTYNSPLHF
.,TRBJ2-3,TRBV6-2/TRBV6-3,.,TGTGCCAGCAGTTACTCGATTCTGACTATCGTGAGGGCCCGCACAGATACGCAGTATTTT,CASSYSILTIVRARTDTQYF
many,TRBJ1-1,TRBV7-9,.,TGTGCCAGCAGCTTAGGTGTCCTGGGGGCCGCTGAAGCTTTCTTT,CASSLGVLGAAEAFF
many,TRBJ2-2,TRBV11-1,.,TGTGCCAGCAGCTTAGGAGTTGGGAGTACGAACACCGGGGAGCTGTTTTTT,CASSLGVGSTNTGELFF
.,TRBJ2-2,TRBV20-1,.,TGCAGTGCGGCCCGGACCCTCCCCCCTCTCGGGGAGCTGTTTTTT,CSAARTLPPLGELFF
.,TRBJ2-1,TRBV10-1,.,TGTGCCAGCAGTATGCAGGGGAAAAATGAGCAGTTCTTC,CASSMQGKNEQFF
many,TRBJ1-3,TRBV6-1,.,TGTGCCAGCAGTGAAACTTTAAATACCATATATTTT,CASSETLNTIYF
few,TRBJ2-1,TRBV12-3/TRBV12-4,TRBD1,TGTGCCAGCAGCCGGGACAGGGGGCAACTCAATGAGCAGTTCTTC,CASSRDRGQLNEQFF
many,TRBJ2-7,TRBV7-2,TRBD2,TGTGCCAGCAGCTTAGCGCTAGCGGGGAACTACGAGCAGTACTTC,CASSLALAGNYEQYF
many,TRBJ1-1,TRBV6-1,TRBD1,TGTGCCAGCAGCAGACAGGGAGACACTGAAGCTTTCTTT,CASSRQGDTEAFF
.,TRBJ2-7,TRBV5-1,.,TGCGCCAGCAGCGGTGAACACAGACCCTACGAGCAGTACTTC,CASSGEHRPYEQYF
many,TRBJ1-1,TRBV20-1,.,TGCAGTGCTCCCGATAGACAGAGGGGAAAAGCTTTCTTT,CSAPDRQRGKAFF
many,TRBJ2-2,TRBV9,.,TGTGCCAGCAGCGTAGGAGGGGCCGGGGAGCTGTTTTTT,CASSVGGAGELFF
.,TRBJ1-4,TRBV19,.,TGTGCCAGTAGTATCGGGACGGTTCCGAAACTGTTTTTT,CASSIGTVPKLFF
.,TRBJ2-5,TRBV15,.,TGTGCCACCAGCAGCCCGCGGGAAAACCAAGATACCCAGTACTTC,CATSSPRENQDTQYF
once,TRBJ2-1,TRBV12-3/TRBV12-4,TRBD2,TGTGCCAGCAGTTTGAGCGGGACCTACAATGAGCAGTTCTTC,CASSLSGTYNEQFF
many,TRBJ1-5,TRBV20-1,.,TGCAGTGCTGGGGGCGACTATAGCAATCAGCCCCAGCATTTT,CSAGGDYSNQPQHF
.,TRBJ2-2,TRBV19,.,TGTGCCAGTAGTATCGGCGCAGGTGTATTTGGGGGGCTGTTTTTT,CASSIGAGVFGGLFF
.,TRBJ2-3,TRBV5-1,.,TGCGCCAGCAGCTTGCCCGTGGGTGGGACAGATACGCAGTATTTT,CASSLPVGGTDTQYF
.,TRBJ2-7,TRBV29-1,.,TGCAGCGTTGATACAGGTCGAAAGGGTTCCGAGCAGTACTTC,CSVDTGRKGSEQYF
few,TRBJ2-5,TRBV7-9,.,TGTGCCAGCAGCCGACAAGAGACCCAGTACTTC,CASSRQETQYF
many,TRBJ2-3,TRBV5-1,TRBD2,TGCGCCAGCAGCCTAGGACTAGCAGATACGCAGTATTTT,CASSLGLADTQYF
many,TRBJ2-3,TRBV15,TRBD1,TGTGCCACCAGCAAACTGAGACAGGGGCCCCGCACAGATACGCAGTATTTT,CATSKLRQGPRTDTQYF
.,TRBJ1-4,TRBV11-2,TRBD1,TGTGCCAGCAGCCCCGGGACAGATGAAGCTAATGAAAAACTGTTTTTT,CASSPGTDEANEKLFF
few,TRBJ2-7,TRBV28,TRBD1,TGTGCCAGCATGGGTGGGACAGGGGCCGCCGAGCAGTACTTC,CASMGGTGAAEQYF
.,TRBJ2-1,TRBV30,TRBD2,TGTGCCTGGAGTACACTAGCGGGATCTGTTTACAATGAGCAGTTCTTC,CAWSTLAGSVYNEQFF
.,TRBJ2-3,TRBV27,TRBD2,TGTGCCAGCAGTTTATCGGCGAGGCTAGCGGGAGGTGTGAGCACAGATACGCAGTATTTT,CASSLSARLAGGVSTDTQYF
many,TRBJ1-2,TRBV30,.,TGTGCCTGGAGTCCTACAGGGTCAGGCTACACCTTC,CAWSPTGSGYTF
many,TRBJ2-2,TRBV5-1,TRBD2,TGCGCCAGCAGCTTGAGTGGCAGCGGGGGGAACACCGGGGAGCTGTTTTTT,CASSLSGSGGNTGELFF
.,TRBJ1-1,TRBV11-2,.,TGTGCCAGCAGCTTAAGGCAGGGGAACACTGAAGCTTTCTTT,CASSLRQGNTEAFF
few,TRBJ2-3,TRBV5-4,.,TGTGCCAGCAGCTTGGATTATACAGGGCTCACAGATACGCAGTATTTT,CASSLDYTGLTDTQYF
many,TRBJ2-2,TRBV9,.,TGTGCCAGCAGCGTATCCTCCGGGGAGCTGTTTTTT,CASSVSSGELFF
few,TRBJ2-7,TRBV27,.,TGTGCCAGCTACTACGGGCAGTACTTC,CASYYGQYF